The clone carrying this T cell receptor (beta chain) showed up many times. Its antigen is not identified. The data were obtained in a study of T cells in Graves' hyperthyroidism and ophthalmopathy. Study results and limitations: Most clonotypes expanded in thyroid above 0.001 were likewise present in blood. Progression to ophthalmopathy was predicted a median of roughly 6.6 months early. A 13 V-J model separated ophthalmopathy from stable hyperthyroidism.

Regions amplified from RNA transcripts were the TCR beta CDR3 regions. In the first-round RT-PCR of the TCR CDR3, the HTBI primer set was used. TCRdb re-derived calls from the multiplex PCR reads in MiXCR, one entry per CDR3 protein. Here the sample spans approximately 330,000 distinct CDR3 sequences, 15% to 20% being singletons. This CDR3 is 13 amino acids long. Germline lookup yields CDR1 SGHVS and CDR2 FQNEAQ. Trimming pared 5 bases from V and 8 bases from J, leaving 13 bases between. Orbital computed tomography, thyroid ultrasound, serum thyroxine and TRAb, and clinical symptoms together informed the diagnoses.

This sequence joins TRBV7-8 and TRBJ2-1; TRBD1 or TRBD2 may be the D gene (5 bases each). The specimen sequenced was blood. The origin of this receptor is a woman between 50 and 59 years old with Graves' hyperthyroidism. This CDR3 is CASSPGPFDEQFF. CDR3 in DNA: TGTGCCAGCAGCCCGGGGCCCTTCGATGAGCAGTTCTTC.